These 27 T cell receptor beta chains came from one sample sequenced in a study of blood T cell repertoires in COVID-19 (dated by TCRdb to the early 2020s). Receptor amplification or capture employed the immunoSEQ multiplex PCR assay. TCRdb re-hosts the immuneACCESS table, in-frame sequences only. Its copies lack some clones; in the studies checked, an unresolved V gene accounts for under half of them, and the cause for the rest is not known. The sample table records about 250,000 clones; over 75% of these occur just once. The top ten clones comprise under 2.5% of the sample. Sequenced material: PBMCs or T cells enriched from blood (not recorded which). The receptors were sampled from a woman aged 18-29 years who had recovered from COVID-19.

Concerning this clone itself: The same CDR3 is also encoded by other DNA sequences in this sample. The J gene is TRBJ2-5, the V gene TRBV5-1; 11 nucleotides align to TRBD2. The CDR3 consists of 15 residues. Germline-derived CDR1 and CDR2 are SGHRS and YFSETQ. The J segment lost 3 bases and the V segment lost 1 base, leaving 2 bases of the junction unmatched. CDR3 sequence reads: CASSLILAGEETQYF. CDR3 DNA: TGCGCCAGCAGCTTGATACTAGCGGGGGAAGAGACCCAGTACTTC.

The V call is TRBV14, the J call TRBJ1-1, with D uncertain. Trimming shortened V by 4 bases and J by 0 bases, and 12 bases separated the two germline ends. This CDR3 contains 15 residues. Germline CDR1 SGHDN, CDR2 FVKESK. CDR3 bases: TGTGCCAGCAGCCCATCGGTCAGGCTGAACACTGAAGCTTTCTTT. Translating it yields CASSPSVRLNTEAFF.

This chain uses TRBV27 with TRBJ2-2; no firm D call. The germline gives CDR1 MNHEY, CDR2 SMNVEV (reference sequence). V was pared by 7 bases and J by 1 base, with 16 bases between. The CDR3 has 16 residues. The CDR3 DNA follows: TGTGCCAGCACCCCTATTTACAGTCTGAACACCGGGGAGCTGTTTTTT. Amino acid sequence: CASTPIYSLNTGELFF.

The CDR3 nucleotides are TGCGCCAGCAGCCCCGGAGGAGGGAATCAGGACGAGCAGTACTTC. It is translated as CASSPGGGNQDEQYF. This chain joins TRBV4-1 and TRBJ2-7, with D perhaps matching TRBD2 (6 bases). Trimming took 4 bases from V and 5 from J, leaving 18 bases between them. Germline V gene lookup returns CDR1 MGHRA and CDR2 YSYEKL. The CDR3 loop spans 15 amino acids.

The chain has TRBV10-3 and TRBJ1-1, with 9 bases identical to TRBD1. J lost 2 bases, V lost 3 bases, and 7 bases had no gene match. Per the germline V gene, CDR1 is ENHRY and CDR2 is SYGVKD. This CDR3 has 16 residues. Written as DNA, the CDR3 is TGTGCCATCAGTGATAACAGGGGGCGCGGAAACACTGAAGCTTTCTTT. Translated, it gives CAISDNRGRGNTEAFF.

This sequence joins TRBV4-1 and TRBJ1-5; D is ambiguous. Germline V gives CDR1 MGHRA, CDR2 YSYEKL. Trimming removed 0 bases from V and 0 bases from J, with 18 bases in between. This CDR3 is 19 amino acids long. CDR3 in amino acids: CASSQEGGNQFYSNQPQHF. The CDR3, as DNA: TGCGCCAGCAGCCAAGAAGGAGGGAACCAATTCTATAGCAATCAGCCCCAGCATTTT.

This chain connects TRBV2 to TRBJ1-1; D perhaps matches TRBD1 (6 bases). From germline, CDR1 is SNHLY and CDR2 FYNNEI. The CDR3 length is 14 residues. The V and J ends lost 2 bases and 0 bases respectively, with 7 bases between them. The CDR3 sequence: CASSETGLNTEAFF. As DNA, the CDR3 is TGTGCCAGCAGTGAAACAGGGTTGAACACTGAAGCTTTCTTT.

This clone was seen only a few times. The rearrangement joins TRBV6-1 to TRBJ2-7; D is unclear. Germline V gene sequence: CDR1 MNHNS, CDR2 SASEGT. Deletions cut 2 bases from V and 6 bases from J, with 8 bases between. CDR3 length: 12 amino acids. CDR3 sequence: CASSENTGEQYF. The CDR3 DNA is TGTGCCAGCAGTGAAAATACGGGCGAGCAGTACTTC.

V is TRBV29-1 and J is TRBJ2-5, with D possibly TRBD2 on 7 matching bases. Between the trimmed V and J ends, which lost 5 bases and 5 bases, there was a span of 15 bases. CDR1 is SQVTM and CDR2 is ANQGSEA in the germline V gene. The CDR3 loop spans 13 amino acids. CDR3 loop: CSVPRRGRETQYF. CDR3 DNA sequence: TGCAGCGTTCCCCGGCGGGGGCGGGAGACCCAGTACTTC.

The chain carries TRBV27 and TRBJ2-7, with 7 bases identical to TRBD1. Germline loops: CDR1 MNHEY, CDR2 SMNVEV (reference sequence). Unmatched junction bases numbered 11, after V lost 6 bases and J lost 3 bases. This CDR3 comprises 15 residues. CDR3 residues: CASSYKTGPYYEQYF. CDR3 sequence (DNA): TGTGCCAGCAGCTATAAGACAGGGCCTTACTACGAGCAGTACTTC.

Here the CDR3 reads CASSSMGVAGAFYNEQFF. CDR3 bases: TGTGCCAGCAGCTCTATGGGGGTAGCGGGGGCCTTCTACAATGAGCAGTTCTTC. This rearrangement joins TRBV21-1 to TRBJ2-1; the listed D gene, TRBD2, was not tested against the DNA. TRBV21-1 is recorded as a pseudogene. The CDR3 runs 18 residues.

This clone was found once. This sequence joins TRBV3-1 (or the pseudogene TRBV3-2) and TRBJ2-3, with 9 bases that match TRBD2. Germline assignment: CDR1 LGHDT and CDR2 YNNKEL (reference sequence). The V and J ends lost 4 bases and 2 bases, in that order; junction bases with no gene match: 19. The CDR3 consists of 20 residues. The CDR3, as DNA: TGTGCCAGCAGCCCAAGCGGGGGGCGAGGACTAGCGAGTATCACAGATACGCAGTATTTT. It codes for CASSPSGGRGLASITDTQYF.

The chain joins TRBV27 to TRBJ1-6; D call uncertain. This CDR3 has 14 residues. Looked up from germline, CDR1 is MNHEY and CDR2 is SMNVEV (reference sequence). Between the trimmed V and J ends, which lost 3 bases and 7 bases, there was a span of 10 bases. Here the CDR3 DNA reads TGTGCCAGCAGTTTCAAGAGATTAAATTCACCCCTCCACTTT. Its translation: CASSFKRLNSPLHF.

The V call is TRBV13, the J call TRBJ1-2; D is possibly TRBD1 (5 bases). This CDR3 is built from 14 residues. The V gene's germline CDR1 is PRHDT and CDR2 FYEKMQ (reference sequence). Between the trimmed V and J ends, which lost 5 bases and 10 bases, there was a span of 20 bases. The CDR3 DNA sequence: TGTGCCAGCAGCACATGGCCCAGACAGCATTCCTACACCTTC. Protein: CASSTWPRQHSYTF.

The V gene is TRBV13, the J gene TRBJ2-7; D gene ambiguous. Germline assignment: CDR1 PRHDT and CDR2 FYEKMQ (reference sequence). The CDR3 runs 12 residues. V lost 0 bases and J 6 bases, leaving 6 bases between the germline ends. The CDR3 loop is CASSLGVSEQYF. CDR3 DNA sequence: TGTGCCAGCAGCTTAGGGGTGAGCGAGCAGTACTTC.

This clone came up once. The V call is TRBV6-5, the J call TRBJ1-6; TRBD1 might be the D (6 bases). The CDR3 spans 15 residues. Trimming stripped 7 bases from V and 10 bases from J, with 20 bases between. Germline loops: CDR1 MNHEY, CDR2 SVGAGI. CDR3 DNA sequence: TGTGCCAGCAAAACCAGGGGTTATGGCGACTCACCCCTCCACTTT. Its translation: CASKTRGYGDSPLHF.

The chain combines TRBV27 with TRBJ2-5; D may be TRBD1 (6 bases). Germline CDR1 and CDR2: MNHEY and SMNVEV (reference sequence). With 0 bases removed from V and 2 bases from J, the gap between germline ends came to 10 bases. This CDR3 contains 15 residues. The CDR3 nucleotides are TGTGCCAGCAGTTTATCTTGGGGGCAACAAGAGACCCAGTACTTC. Translation gives CASSLSWGQQETQYF.

The chain is built from TRBV11-2 and TRBJ2-7; 7 nucleotides align to TRBD2. V lost 5 bases and J lost 6; bases outside the gene matches: 10. The CDR3 totals 14 residues. The V gene's germline CDR1 is SGHAT and CDR2 FQNNGV. The CDR3 region is CASSSGGREGEQYF. CDR3 DNA sequence: TGTGCCAGCAGCAGTGGTGGCAGGGAGGGCGAGCAGTACTTC.

The count of this clone is one. The J gene is TRBJ1-5, the V gene TRBV7-8, with 8 bases fitting TRBD1. The CDR3 is made up of 15 amino acids. Germline CDR1 and CDR2: SGHVS and FQNEAQ. J gave up 5 bases and V 5 bases, and 8 bases lay outside the gene matches. The CDR3 DNA follows: TGTGCCAGCAGCAAAACAGGGGGGAGGTATCAGCCCCAGCATTTT. Its translation: CASSKTGGRYQPQHF.

This sequence joins TRBV4-1 and TRBJ2-5, with 15 positions matching TRBD2. Germline V gives CDR1 MGHRA, CDR2 YSYEKL. V lost 1 base, J lost 5 bases, and 11 bases stayed unmatched. The CDR3 consists of 19 residues. CDR3 nucleotides: TGCGCCAGCAGCCAAGGGGTACGGACTAGCGGGGGGGCCTTGGAGACCCAGTACTTC. This gives the protein CASSQGVRTSGGALETQYF.

The chain links TRBV7-9 to TRBJ1-1, with 9 bases that match TRBD1. The CDR3 covers 16 residues. Germline V gives CDR1 SEHNR, CDR2 FQNEAQ (reference sequence). V shed 5 bases, J shed 2 bases, and the junction held 9 bases outside the gene matches. CDR3 protein: CASSQGQGSINTEAFF. CDR3 bases: TGTGCCAGCAGCCAGGGACAGGGATCAATAAACACTGAAGCTTTCTTT.

The chain couples TRBV19 to TRBJ2-3; 8 bases line up with TRBD2. V lost 1 base, J lost 5 bases, and 8 bases stayed unmatched. CDR3 length equals 16 residues. CDR1 LNHDA and CDR2 SQIVND come from the germline V gene (reference sequence). The CDR3: CASSIGTGGAEDTQYF. The CDR3 region has the DNA TGTGCCAGTAGTATAGGTACCGGGGGGGCAGAAGATACGCAGTATTTT.

The V call is TRBV12-3 or TRBV12-4, the J call TRBJ2-7; a weak D match, TRBD2 (6 bases). The CDR3 is 13 residues long. V was trimmed by 5 bases and J by 7 bases, leaving 15 bases between them. CDR3 sequence: CASSNGRGGEQYF. The CDR3 region has the DNA TGTGCCAGCAGTAACGGACGGGGAGGAGAGCAGTACTTC.

In its sample, this clone was seen many times. The genes are TRBV6-4 and TRBJ2-1; the match to TRBD1 covers 7 bases. J was trimmed by 0 bases and V by 6 bases; bases with no gene match: 2. The CDR3 length is 14 residues. The germline CDR1 and CDR2 sequences are MRHNA and SNTAGT. For the CDR3, the DNA is TGTGCCAGCAGCCGGGACAGCTCCTACAATGAGCAGTTCTTC. Encoded protein: CASSRDSSYNEQFF.

The chain couples TRBV28 to TRBJ1-2, with 7 bases that match TRBD1. The CDR3 is 15 amino acids. Germline loops: CDR1 MDHEN, CDR2 SYDVKM. The trim removed 4 bases at V and 0 bases at J, leaving 5 bases unmatched. CDR3 protein: CASSYPQGANYGYTF. The CDR3 DNA sequence: TGTGCCAGCAGTTATCCCCAGGGGGCTAACTATGGCTACACCTTC.

As to this clone: This same CDR3 is encoded by further DNA sequences in the sample. The chain couples TRBV18 to TRBJ2-2; D not resolved. The CDR3 loop spans 14 amino acids. Germline V gene sequence: CDR1 KGHSH, CDR2 LQKENI. The V gene lost 1 base and the J gene lost 1 base, with 4 bases spanning the gap. The CDR3 nucleotides read TGTGCCAGCTCACCACGGCAGAACACCGGGGAGCTGTTTTTT. Translating gives CASSPRQNTGELFF.

The chain carries TRBV7-9 and TRBJ1-4, with TRBD1 matching 7 bases. Germline CDR1 SEHNR, CDR2 FQNEAQ (reference sequence). This CDR3 is 16 amino acids long. With V trimmed by 5 bases and J by 0 bases, 6 bases remained unmatched. This CDR3 reads CASSPGQVTTNEKLFF. For the CDR3, the DNA is TGTGCCAGCAGCCCCGGACAGGTTACAACTAATGAAAAACTGTTTTTT.